This T cell receptor beta chain is from a study of blood T cells in healthy people across ages. Points from the study as a whole: Total diversity from one million sequenced T cells was likely underestimated. Among T cells, TCR beta diversity per million cells dropped roughly linearly as age rose.

A second PCR, run for roughly 7 to 11 cycles, used a sample-barcoded 5' primer plus a J-beta primer mix. One entry per CDR3 protein results from TCRdb running MiXCR on the 5' RACE reads. The repertoire consists of approximately 730,000 distinct CDR3 sequences, with about 48% occurring once and the leading ten covering about 42%. Turning to this clonotype: Its antigen is as yet unknown. Being one base from a much bigger clone, this may be a read error.

The CDR3 is made up of 16 amino acids. The V gene's germline CDR1 is DFQATT and CDR2 SNEGSKA (reference sequence). The genes are TRBV20-1 and TRBJ2-3; 7 bases are shared with TRBD2. This sequence originates from an older man in good health. Sequenced sample: blood. The CDR3 sequence is CSARTLFGGTTDTEYF. CDR3 nucleotides: TGCAGTGCTAGGACGCTTTTCGGGGGGACCACAGATACGGAGTATTTT.